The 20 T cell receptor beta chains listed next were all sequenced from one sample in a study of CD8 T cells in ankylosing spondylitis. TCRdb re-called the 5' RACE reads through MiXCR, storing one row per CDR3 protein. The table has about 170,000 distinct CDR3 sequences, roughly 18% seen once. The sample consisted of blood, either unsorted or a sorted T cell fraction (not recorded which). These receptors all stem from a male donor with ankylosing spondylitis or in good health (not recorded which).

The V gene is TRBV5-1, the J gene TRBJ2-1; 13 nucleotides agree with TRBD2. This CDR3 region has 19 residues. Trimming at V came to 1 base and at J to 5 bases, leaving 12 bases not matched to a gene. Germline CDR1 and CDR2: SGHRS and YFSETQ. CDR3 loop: CASSLQGLAGVRIDNEQFF. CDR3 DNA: TGCGCCAGCAGCTTGCAAGGACTAGCGGGAGTGCGCATTGACAATGAGCAGTTCTTC.

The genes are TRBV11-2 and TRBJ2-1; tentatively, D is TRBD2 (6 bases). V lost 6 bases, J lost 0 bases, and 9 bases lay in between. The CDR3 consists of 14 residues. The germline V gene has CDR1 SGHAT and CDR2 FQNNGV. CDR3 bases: TGTGCCAGCAGGGTCGGGAGCTCCTACAATGAGCAGTTCTTC. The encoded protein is CASRVGSSYNEQFF.

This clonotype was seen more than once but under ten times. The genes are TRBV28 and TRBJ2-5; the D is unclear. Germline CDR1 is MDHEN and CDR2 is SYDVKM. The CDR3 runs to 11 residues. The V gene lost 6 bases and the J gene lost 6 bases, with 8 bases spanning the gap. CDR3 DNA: TGTGCCAGCAGACGAATAAAGACCCAGTACTTC. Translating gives CASRRIKTQYF.

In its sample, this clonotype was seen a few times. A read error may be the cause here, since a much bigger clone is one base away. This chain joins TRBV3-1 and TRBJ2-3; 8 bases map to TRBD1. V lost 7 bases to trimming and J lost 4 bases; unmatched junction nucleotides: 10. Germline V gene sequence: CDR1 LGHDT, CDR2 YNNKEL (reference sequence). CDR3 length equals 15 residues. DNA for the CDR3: TGTGCCAGCACCCCCGGGACAGGTCCTCCAGATACGCAGTATTTT. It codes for CASTPGTGPPDTQYF.

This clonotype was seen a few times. In nucleotides, the CDR3 is TGCAGTGCTAGAGATAATTTAGGGAACACCGGGGAGCTGTTTTTT. It is translated as CSARDNLGNTGELFF. The chain is built from TRBV20-1 and TRBJ2-2; no clear D gene. CDR1 DFQATT and CDR2 SNEGSKA come from the germline V gene (reference sequence). V lost 0 bases and J 1 base, leaving 9 bases between the germline ends. This CDR3 contains 15 residues.

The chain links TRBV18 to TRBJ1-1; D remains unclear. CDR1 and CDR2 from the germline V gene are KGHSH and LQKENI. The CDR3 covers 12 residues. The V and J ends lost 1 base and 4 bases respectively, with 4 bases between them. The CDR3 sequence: CASSPRPTEAFF. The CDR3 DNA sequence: TGTGCCAGCTCACCACGACCCACTGAAGCTTTCTTT. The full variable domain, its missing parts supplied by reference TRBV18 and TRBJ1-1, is NAGVMQNPRHLVRRRGQEARLRCSPMKGHSHVYWYRQLPEEGLKFMVYLQKENIIDESGMPKERFSAEFPKEGPSILRIQQVVRGDSAAYFCASSPRPTEAFFGQGTRLTVV.

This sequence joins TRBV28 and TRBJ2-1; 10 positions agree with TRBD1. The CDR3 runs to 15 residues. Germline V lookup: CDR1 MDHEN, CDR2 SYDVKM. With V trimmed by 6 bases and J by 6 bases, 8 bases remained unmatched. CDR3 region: CASSQGQGRFNEQFF. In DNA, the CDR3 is TGTGCCAGCAGCCAGGGACAGGGGAGATTCAATGAGCAGTTCTTC.

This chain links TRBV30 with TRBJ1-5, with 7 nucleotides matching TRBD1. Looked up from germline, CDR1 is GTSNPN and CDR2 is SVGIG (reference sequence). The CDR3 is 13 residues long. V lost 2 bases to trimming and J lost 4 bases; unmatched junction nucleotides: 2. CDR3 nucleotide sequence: TGTGCCTGGAGTCTACAGGGGAATCAGCCCCAGCATTTT. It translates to CAWSLQGNQPQHF.

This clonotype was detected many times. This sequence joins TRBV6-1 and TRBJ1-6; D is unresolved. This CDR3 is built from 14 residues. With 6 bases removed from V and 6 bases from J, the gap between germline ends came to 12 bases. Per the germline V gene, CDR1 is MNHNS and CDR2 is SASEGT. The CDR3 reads CASSPRGANSPLHF. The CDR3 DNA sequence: TGTGCCAGCAGCCCTCGGGGAGCTAATTCACCCCTCCACTTT.

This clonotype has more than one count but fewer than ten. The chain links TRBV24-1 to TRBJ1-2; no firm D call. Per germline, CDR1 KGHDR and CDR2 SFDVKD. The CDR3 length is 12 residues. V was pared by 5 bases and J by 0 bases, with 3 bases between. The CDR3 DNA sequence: TGTGCCACCAGTGGAACTAACTATGGCTACACCTTC. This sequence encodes CATSGTNYGYTF.

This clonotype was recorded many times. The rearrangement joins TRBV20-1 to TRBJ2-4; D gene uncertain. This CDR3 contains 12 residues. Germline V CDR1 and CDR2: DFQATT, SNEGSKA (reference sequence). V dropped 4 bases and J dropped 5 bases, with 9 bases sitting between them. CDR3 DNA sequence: TGCAGTGCTATTGGCCTCCAAAACATTCAGTACTTC. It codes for CSAIGLQNIQYF.

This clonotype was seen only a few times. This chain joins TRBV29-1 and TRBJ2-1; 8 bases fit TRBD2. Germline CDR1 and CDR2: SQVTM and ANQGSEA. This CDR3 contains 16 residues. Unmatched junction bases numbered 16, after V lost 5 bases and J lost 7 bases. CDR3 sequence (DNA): TGCAGCGTTTATTGGGCCGGGAGGGCCAAAGTAAATGAGCAGTTCTTC. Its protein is CSVYWAGRAKVNEQFF.

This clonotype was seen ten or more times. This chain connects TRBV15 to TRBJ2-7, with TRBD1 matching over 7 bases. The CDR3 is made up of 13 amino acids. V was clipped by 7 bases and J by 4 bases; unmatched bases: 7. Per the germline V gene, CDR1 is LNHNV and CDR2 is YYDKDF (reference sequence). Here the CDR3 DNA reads TGTGCCACCATGGTGGCAGGGGGATACGAGCAGTACTTC. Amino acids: CATMVAGGYEQYF.

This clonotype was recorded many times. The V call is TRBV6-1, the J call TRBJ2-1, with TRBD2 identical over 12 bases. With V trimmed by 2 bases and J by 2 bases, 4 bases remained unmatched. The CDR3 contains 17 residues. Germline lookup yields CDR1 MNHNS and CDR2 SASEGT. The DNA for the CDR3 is TGTGCCAGCAGTGAACTAGCGGGAGGGCGTGCCTACAATGAGCAGTTCTTC. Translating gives CASSELAGGRAYNEQFF.

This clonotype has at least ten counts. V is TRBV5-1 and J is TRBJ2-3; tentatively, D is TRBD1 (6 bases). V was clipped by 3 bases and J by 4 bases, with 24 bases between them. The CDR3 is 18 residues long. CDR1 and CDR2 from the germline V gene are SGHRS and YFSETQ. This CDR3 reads CASSYPLGTTKRADTQYF. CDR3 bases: TGCGCCAGCAGCTACCCACTTGGGACAACAAAACGGGCAGATACGCAGTATTTT. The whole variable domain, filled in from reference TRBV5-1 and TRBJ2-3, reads KAGVTQTPRYLIKTRGQQVTLSCSPISGHRSVSWYQQTPGQGLQFLFEYFSETQRNKGNFPGRFSGRQFSNSRSEMNVSTLELGDSALYLCASSYPLGTTKRADTQYFGPGTRLTVL.

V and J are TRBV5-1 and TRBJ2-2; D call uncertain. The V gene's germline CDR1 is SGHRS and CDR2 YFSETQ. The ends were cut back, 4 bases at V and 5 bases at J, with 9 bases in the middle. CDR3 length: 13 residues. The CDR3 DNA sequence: TGCGCCAGCAGCCTCCAGGATACCGGGGAGCTGTTTTTT. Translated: CASSLQDTGELFF.

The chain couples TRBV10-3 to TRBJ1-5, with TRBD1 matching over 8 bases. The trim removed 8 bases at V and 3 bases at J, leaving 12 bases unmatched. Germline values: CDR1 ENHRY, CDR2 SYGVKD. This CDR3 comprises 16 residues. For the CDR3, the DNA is TGTGCCATCGGGCCCTTCAGGGGGCTAACCAATCAGCCCCAGCATTTT. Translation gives CAIGPFRGLTNQPQHF.

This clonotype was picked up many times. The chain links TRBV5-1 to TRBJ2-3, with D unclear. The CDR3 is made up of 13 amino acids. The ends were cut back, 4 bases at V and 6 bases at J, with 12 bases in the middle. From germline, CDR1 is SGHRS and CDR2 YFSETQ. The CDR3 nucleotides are TGCGCCAGCAGCCCGCACTCGGCGGATACGCAGTATTTT. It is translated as CASSPHSADTQYF.

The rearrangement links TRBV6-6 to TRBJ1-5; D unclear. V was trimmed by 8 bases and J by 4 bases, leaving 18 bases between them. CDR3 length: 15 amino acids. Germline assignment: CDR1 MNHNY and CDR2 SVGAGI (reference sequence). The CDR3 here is CASLRGPGGNQPQHF. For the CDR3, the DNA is TGTGCCAGCCTTCGAGGCCCAGGTGGGAATCAGCCCCAGCATTTT.

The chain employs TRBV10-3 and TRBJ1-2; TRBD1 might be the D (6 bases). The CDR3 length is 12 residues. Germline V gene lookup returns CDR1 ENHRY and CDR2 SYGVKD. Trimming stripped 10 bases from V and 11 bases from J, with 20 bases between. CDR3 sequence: CATAGHGLLYTF. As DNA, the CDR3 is TGTGCCACCGCGGGACACGGCCTCCTTTACACCTTC.